The clone carrying this T cell receptor (beta chain) was seen only a few times. The record originates from a study of blood T cells in healthy people across ages. Per the germline V gene, CDR1 is SGHRS and CDR2 is YFSETQ. Between the trimmed V and J ends, which lost 0 bases and 3 bases, there was a span of 13 bases. This CDR3 is built from 16 residues. The authors ran a second PCR of 7 to 11 cycles using a sample-barcoded 5' primer and a J-beta primer mix. TCRdb reprocessed the 5' RACE reads with MiXCR, giving one entry per CDR3 protein. The table records around 800,000 distinct CDR3 sequences, roughly 44% of them present only once.

This chain joins TRBV5-1 and TRBJ2-4, with D perhaps assigned TRBD1 or TRBD2 (5 bases each). This clonotype was sampled from a man in his sixties in good health. Sequenced sample: blood. The CDR3 sequence: CASSLAGTLGKNIQYF. The CDR3 bases are TGCGCCAGCAGCTTGGCAGGGACCCTAGGCAAAAACATTCAGTACTTC.